A selection of T cell receptor beta chains follows, all from one sample in a study of cytomegalovirus exposure and HLA in healthy donors. Sequenced by immunoSEQ multiplex PCR; TCRdb stores in-frame clones only, minus some. Of around 110,000 clones listed, around 77% were seen once; the top ten hold 4.2%. Specimen: PBMCs. The origin of the receptors is a male donor in good health and CMV-seronegative. CDR3s include the opening cysteine and the closing phenylalanine or tryptophan. The D gene is left open where the match is weak. A row's size may be missing; if present it is once, few, many or a size class.

>.|TRBJ2-5|.|TRBV15|16
CATSRAPTGLIETQYF
TGTGCCACCAGCAGAGCCCCTACAGGGCTGATAGAGACCCAGTACTTC
>TRBD1|TRBJ2-2|.|TRBV6-5|16
CASSYPGTGLAGELFF
TGTGCCAGCAGTTACCCAGGGACAGGGCTGGCCGGGGAGCTGTTTTTT
>TRBD2|TRBJ2-3|.|TRBV7-8|18
CASSLGLAVPLSADTQYF
TGTGCCAGCAGTCTTGGACTAGCGGTTCCCCTCTCGGCAGATACGCAGTATTTT
>TRBD1|TRBJ2-5|.|TRBV14|14
CASSLRQGEETQYF
TGTGCCAGCAGCCTGCGACAGGGGGAAGAGACCCAGTACTTC
>TRBD1|TRBJ2-3|.|TRBV10-2|15
CASSEDRGLTDTQYF
TGCGCCAGCAGTGAAGACAGGGGCCTTACAGATACGCAGTATTTT
>.|TRBJ2-2|.|TRBV5-4|13
CASSLVSTGELFF
TGTGCCAGCAGCTTGGTCAGCACCGGGGAGCTGTTTTTT
>TRBD2|TRBJ2-7|.|TRBV7-9|15
CASSPKGGSPYEQYF
TGTGCCAGCAGCCCTAAGGGCGGGAGCCCCTACGAGCAGTACTTC
>TRBD1|TRBJ2-3|.|TRBV2|14
CASSKGQGEDTQYF
TGTGCCAGCAGTAAAGGACAGGGGGAAGATACGCAGTATTTT
>TRBD1|TRBJ1-1|.|TRBV4-1|12
CASSTRTGTAFF
TGCGCCAGCAGCACACGGACAGGGACAGCTTTCTTT
>.|TRBJ2-7|few|TRBV6-1|11
CASSEIREQYF
TGTGCCAGCAGTGAAATTAGAGAGCAGTACTTC
>TRBD1|TRBJ1-4|once|TRBV5-1|14
CASSSGQGSEKLFF
TGCGCCAGCAGCTCGGGACAGGGAAGTGAAAAACTGTTTTTT
>.|TRBJ1-1|.|TRBV18|16
CASSRRMGAENTEAFF
TGTGCCAGCTCAAGACGGATGGGCGCCGAGAACACTGAAGCTTTCTTT
>TRBD2|TRBJ2-7|once|TRBV5-4|16
CASSTTSGSFSYEQYF
TGTGCCAGCAGCACAACTAGCGGGAGTTTTTCCTACGAGCAGTACTTC
>TRBD1|TRBJ2-5|.|TRBV7-2|15
CASSVQGQLKETQYF
TGTGCCAGCAGCGTCCAGGGACAGCTAAAAGAGACCCAGTACTTC
>TRBD2|TRBJ2-3|.|TRBV9|17
CASSVDTSSGSTDTQYF
TGTGCCAGCAGCGTGGATACCTCTAGCGGAAGCACAGATACGCAGTATTTT
>.|TRBJ2-7|few|TRBV7-2|14
CASSSDGSSYEQYF
TGTGCCAGCAGCTCCGACGGGAGTTCCTACGAGCAGTACTTC
>TRBD1|TRBJ2-3|.|TRBV6-4|15
CASSNQGAPTDTQYF
TGTGCCAGCAGTAACCAGGGGGCGCCCACAGATACGCAGTATTTT
>TRBD2|TRBJ2-2|.|TRBV11-2|17
CASTPVGGRAVAGELFF
TGTGCCAGCACCCCTGTCGGCGGGAGGGCCGTCGCCGGGGAGCTGTTTTTT
>.|TRBJ1-3|.|TRBV19|15
CASSIDRSSGNTIYF
TGTGCCAGTAGTATAGACCGGAGCTCTGGAAACACCATATATTTT
>TRBD2|TRBJ2-7|few|TRBV6-5|14
CASSGTSGSYEQYF
TGTGCCAGCAGTGGGACTAGCGGGAGCTACGAGCAGTACTTC
>TRBD1|TRBJ2-7|.|TRBV28|14
CASTAGQANYEQYF
TGTGCCAGCACCGCGGGACAGGCCAACTACGAGCAGTACTTC
>TRBD2|TRBJ2-7|.|TRBV7-8|16
CASSFTKTAGANEQYF
TGTGCCAGCAGCTTCACTAAAACAGCGGGAGCAAACGAGCAGTACTTC
>.|TRBJ2-1|once|TRBV5-4|15
CASSLSRASYNEQFF
TGTGCCAGCAGCTTGAGCAGGGCGTCCTACAATGAGCAGTTCTTC
>.|TRBJ1-4|once|TRBV5-1|15
CASSLGRPTNEKLFF
TGCGCCAGCAGCTTGGGGAGACCAACTAATGAAAAACTGTTTTTT
>.|TRBJ2-3|.|TRBV27|16
CASSFRRDSNTDTQYF
TGTGCCAGCAGTTTTCGGCGGGACTCAAACACAGATACGCAGTATTTT
>TRBD2|TRBJ2-1|.|TRBV27|21
CASSLPRSSTSSGPLYNEQFF
TGTGCCAGCAGTTTACCTAGATCGTCGACTAGCAGCGGGCCTCTCTACAATGAGCAGTTCTTC
>TRBD2|TRBJ2-7|.|TRBV6-1|19
CASSVTGLAGFRSSYEQYF
TGTGCCAGCAGTGTGACGGGACTAGCGGGATTCCGCAGCTCCTACGAGCAGTACTTC
>.|TRBJ1-5|.|TRBV7-2|14
CASSSSAFNQPQHF
TGTGCCAGCAGCTCCAGCGCCTTCAATCAGCCCCAGCATTTT
>TRBD1|TRBJ2-6|.|TRBV5-6|19
CASSTGQGAFYFGANVLTF
TGTGCCAGCAGCACCGGACAGGGGGCTTTTTATTTTGGGGCCAACGTCCTGACTTTC
>.|TRBJ1-1|.|TRBV11-2|16
CASSPDWGGLDTEAFF
TGTGCCAGCAGCCCCGACTGGGGGGGTTTGGACACTGAAGCTTTCTTT
>.|TRBJ2-7|.|TRBV18|14
CASSTTDSPYEQYF
TGTGCCAGCTCAACAACCGACAGCCCCTACGAGCAGTACTTC
>TRBD2|TRBJ2-7|once|TRBV4-1|14
CASSQGGGPYEQYF
TGCGCCAGCAGCCAAGGCGGGGGACCCTACGAGCAGTACTTC
>.|TRBJ1-5|few|TRBV18|13
CASSPGRNQPQHF
TGTGCCAGCTCACCAGGGCGCAATCAGCCCCAGCATTTT
>.|TRBJ2-3|.|TRBV5-1|14
CASSLGQAADTQYF
TGCGCCAGCAGCTTGGGACAGGCTGCAGATACGCAGTATTTT
>.|TRBJ2-3|.|TRBV11-2|12
CASSQFLDTQYF
TGTGCCAGCAGCCAATTTTTGGATACGCAGTATTTT
>.|TRBJ2-5|.|TRBV19|14
CASSIGDSQETQYF
TGTGCCAGTAGTATAGGCGACAGCCAAGAGACCCAGTACTTC
>TRBD1|TRBJ2-3|.|TRBV6-5|14
CASRDRGRRDTQYF
TGTGCCAGCAGAGACAGGGGGCGTAGAGATACGCAGTATTTT
>.|TRBJ1-4|.|TRBV2|16
CASTNLTGSANEKLFF
TGTGCTAGCACCAATCTAACAGGGTCCGCTAATGAAAAACTGTTTTTT
>TRBD2|TRBJ2-1|few|TRBV11-1|15
CASSLGPSGVSEQFF
TGTGCCAGCAGCTTAGGTCCTAGCGGGGTGAGTGAGCAGTTCTTC
>.|TRBJ1-4|once|TRBV5-1|16
CASSLVGDRTNEKLFF
TGCGCCAGCAGCTTGGTCGGTGATCGGACTAATGAAAAACTGTTTTTT
>TRBD2|TRBJ2-1|.|TRBV14|16
CASSPWGAGGYNEQFF
TGTGCCAGCAGCCCTTGGGGAGCGGGAGGCTACAATGAGCAGTTCTTC
>.|TRBJ1-5|.|TRBV28|19
CASSFWGGVSSEGNQPQHF
TGTGCCAGCAGTTTTTGGGGCGGGGTATCCTCCGAGGGCAATCAGCCCCAGCATTTT
>TRBD1|TRBJ2-7|.|TRBV6-5|14
CASSYVGQGYEQYF
TGTGCCAGCAGTTACGTGGGACAGGGCTACGAGCAGTACTTC
>TRBD2|TRBJ2-1|.|TRBV5-4|16
CASSLGLAGDPNEQFF
TGTGCCAGCAGCTTGGGACTAGCGGGAGACCCCAATGAGCAGTTCTTC
>.|TRBJ2-7|few|TRBV7-8|14
CASTKVGRGDEQYF
TGTGCCAGCACCAAAGTGGGCAGGGGCGACGAGCAGTACTTC
>.|TRBJ2-1|.|TRBV5-1|18
CASSSGRGGGHSYNEQFF
TGCGCCAGCAGCAGTGGCCGTGGGGGAGGCCACTCCTACAATGAGCAGTTCTTC
>TRBD2|TRBJ2-5|.|TRBV5-1|17
CASSFGTSGRAWETQYF
TGCGCCAGCAGCTTCGGAACTAGCGGGAGGGCCTGGGAGACCCAGTACTTC
>TRBD1|TRBJ2-7|.|TRBV5-1|14
CASSRDRDSYEQYF
TGCGCCAGCAGCCGGGACAGGGACTCCTACGAGCAGTACTTC
>TRBD1|TRBJ1-1|.|TRBV10-3|14
CAISETGGGTEAFF
TGTGCCATCAGTGAAACAGGGGGAGGGACTGAAGCTTTCTTT
>TRBD1|TRBJ2-7|.|TRBV5-6|13
CASSFDDRGGQYF
TGTGCCAGCAGCTTCGACGACAGGGGCGGGCAGTACTTC
>.|TRBJ2-5|.|TRBV7-8|14
CASSLGGDQETQYF
TGTGCCAGCAGCTTAGGAGGAGATCAAGAGACCCAGTACTTC
>.|TRBJ1-1|.|TRBV14|14
CASSQEWGDTEAFF
TGTGCCAGCAGCCAAGAATGGGGGGACACTGAAGCTTTCTTT
>.|TRBJ2-1|.|TRBV18|16
CASSLLRPDQTNEQFF
TGTGCCAGCTCCCTTCTGCGGCCCGATCAGACCAATGAGCAGTTCTTC
>TRBD2|TRBJ2-7|once|TRBV7-8|14
CASSLAGGPYEQYF
TGTGCCAGCAGCTTAGCGGGAGGGCCTTACGAGCAGTACTTC
>.|TRBJ1-1|.|TRBV29-1|12
CSVEGRGEEAFF
TGCAGCGTTGAAGGGCGGGGGGAGGAAGCTTTCTTT